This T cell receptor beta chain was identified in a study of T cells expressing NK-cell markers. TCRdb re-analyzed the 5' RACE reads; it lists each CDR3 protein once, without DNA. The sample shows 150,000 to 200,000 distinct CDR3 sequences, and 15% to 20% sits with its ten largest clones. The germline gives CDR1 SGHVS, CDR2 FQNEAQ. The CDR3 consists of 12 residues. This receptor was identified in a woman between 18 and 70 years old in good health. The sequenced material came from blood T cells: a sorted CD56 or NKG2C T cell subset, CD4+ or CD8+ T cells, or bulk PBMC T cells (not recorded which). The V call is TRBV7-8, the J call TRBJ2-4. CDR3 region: CASSLNPFIQYF.